Listed here is a single TCR beta chain. Its antigen remains unknown. This CDR3 region has 13 residues. Germline V lookup: CDR1 LGHDT, CDR2 YNNKEL (reference sequence). Trimming removed 5 bases at V and 0 bases at J, with 8 bases between. TCRdb passed the 5' RACE reads through MiXCR, listing each CDR3 protein once. The data hold 450,000 or so distinct CDR3 sequences, with about 25% observed a single time. This sample was taken from a study of CD8 T cells in ankylosing spondylitis. Study observations and caveats: Within ankylosing spondylitis blood, a TCR beta motif made up of several highly homologous variants appeared to be characteristic.

The clonotype originates from a male donor with ankylosing spondylitis. This chain connects TRBV3-1 to TRBJ2-7; tentatively, D is TRBD2 (5 bases). The sample taken for sequencing was blood, either unsorted or a sorted T cell fraction (not recorded which). The CDR3 protein is CASSAEGSYEQYF. In DNA form, the CDR3 reads TGTGCCAGCAGCGCAGAGGGCTCCTACGAGCAGTACTTC.